The 22 T cell receptor beta chains reported below all come from one sample, sequenced in a study of cytotoxic CD8 clonotypes in ibrutinib-treated CLL. TCRdb keeps only in-frame clones here, not all; method: immunoSEQ multiplex PCR. In the table there are under 150,000 clones, around four fifths of which are singletons. The input for sequencing was PBMCs, taken after 24 months of ibrutinib treatment. The receptors derive from a human donor with chronic lymphocytic leukemia.

The chain employs TRBV10-3 and TRBJ1-1, with a tentative D call TRBD1 (5 bases). Trimming removed 8 bases from V and 3 bases from J, with 13 bases in between. CDR1 and CDR2 (germline): ENHRY, SYGVKD. CDR3 length: 13 residues. The CDR3 loop is CAISNGGDTEAFF. The CDR3 DNA is TGTGCCATCTCGAACGGAGGGGACACTGAAGCTTTCTTT.

The V and J genes are TRBV5-1 and TRBJ1-2; 9 bases line up with TRBD1. CDR3 length: 13 amino acids. Germline loops: CDR1 SGHRS, CDR2 YFSETQ. Trimming at V came to 5 bases and at J to 4 bases, leaving 3 bases not matched to a gene. The CDR3 DNA is TGCGCCAGCAGTCCGGGACAGGGCTATGGCTACACCTTC. Its protein is CASSPGQGYGYTF. The complete variable domain, with remaining parts taken from reference TRBV5-1 and TRBJ1-2, reads KAGVTQTPRYLIKTRGQQVTLSCSPISGHRSVSWYQQTPGQGLQFLFEYFSETQRNKGNFPGRFSGRQFSNSRSEMNVSTLELGDSALYLCASSPGQGYGYTFGSGTRLTVV.

The chain carries TRBV2 and TRBJ1-4, with D unclear. Germline V gene sequence: CDR1 SNHLY, CDR2 FYNNEI. The CDR3 loop spans 15 amino acids. Trimming shortened V by 3 bases and J by 0 bases, and 8 bases separated the two germline ends. The CDR3 here is CASSERSSTNEKLFF. In DNA, the CDR3 is TGTGCCAGCAGTGAGCGCTCCTCAACTAATGAAAAACTGTTTTTT.

The chain uses TRBV7-6 and TRBJ2-2; D might be TRBD1 (5 bases). Trimming removed 5 bases from V and 5 bases from J, with 18 bases in between. The CDR3 runs to 16 residues. Germline CDR1 SGHVS, CDR2 FNYEAQ. CDR3 amino acids: CASSLSIARVTGELFF. The CDR3 region has the DNA TGTGCCAGCAGCCTCAGTATCGCCAGGGTGACCGGGGAGCTGTTTTTT.

There are a few counts of this clone. V usage is TRBV30 and J usage is TRBJ2-5; perhaps TRBD1 as D (6 bases). The CDR3 totals 12 residues. The germline CDR1 and CDR2 sequences are GTSNPN and SVGIG (reference sequence). The V gene lost 4 bases and the J gene lost 5 bases, with 11 bases spanning the gap. The CDR3 nucleotides read TGTGCCTGGATGGGGGCAGGGGAGACCCAGTACTTC. Translating gives CAWMGAGETQYF.

This rearrangement joins TRBV19 to TRBJ2-1; 7 nucleotides match TRBD1. CDR3 size: 15 residues. Germline CDR1 and CDR2: LNHDA and SQIVND (reference sequence). Trimming cost V 4 bases and J 8 bases; bases outside gene matches: 11. The CDR3 nucleotides read TGTGCCAGTAGTACCTACAGGGGACGCATCGATGAGCAGTTCTTC. Translating gives CASSTYRGRIDEQFF. Based on the CDR3 plus reference TRBV19 and TRBJ2-1, the full variable domain is DGGITQSPKYLFRKEGQNVTLSCEQNLNHDAMYWYRQDPGQGLRLIYYSQIVNDFQKGDIAEGYSVSREKKESFPLTVTSAQKNPTAFYLCASSTYRGRIDEQFFGPGTRLTVL.

The chain has TRBV7-2 and TRBJ1-2, with D uncertain. Trimming took 2 bases from V and 4 from J, leaving 8 bases between them. Per the germline V gene, CDR1 is SGHTA and CDR2 is FQGNSA. The CDR3 is 13 residues long. CDR3 nucleotide sequence: TGTGCCAGCAGCTTACGAGGAACCTATGGCTACACCTTC. This codes for CASSLRGTYGYTF.

The chain carries TRBV4-1 and TRBJ1-4, with 7 bases that match TRBD1. Germline V gene lookup returns CDR1 MGHRA and CDR2 YSYEKL. The trim removed 3 bases at V and 4 bases at J, leaving 11 bases unmatched. The CDR3 spans 17 residues. CDR3 protein: CASSHERTGTDNEKLFF. Written as DNA, the CDR3 is TGCGCCAGCAGCCACGAACGCACCGGGACAGATAATGAAAAACTGTTTTTT.

CDR3 DNA: TGCGCCAGCAGCTTGGACAGGGGCTTTAACTATGGCTACACCTTC. It codes for CASSLDRGFNYGYTF. The V and J genes are TRBV5-1 and TRBJ1-2, with 7 positions matching TRBD1. Trimming removed 0 bases from V and 1 base from J; junction bases left unmatched: 3. Germline CDR1 reads SGHRS; CDR2 reads YFSETQ. The CDR3 runs 15 residues.

The rearrangement uses TRBV7-9 and TRBJ2-5; 13 positions agree with TRBD2. This CDR3 is built from 17 residues. CDR1 is SEHNR and CDR2 is FQNEAQ in the germline V gene (reference sequence). J was trimmed by 2 bases and V by 5 bases; bases with no gene match: 8. CDR3 nucleotides: TGTGCCAGCAGCCCTCACCGACTAGCGGGGGGACAAGAGACCCAGTACTTC. Translating gives CASSPHRLAGGQETQYF. Filled out from reference TRBV7-9 and TRBJ2-5, the complete variable domain reads DTGVSQNPRHKITKRGQNVTFRCDPISEHNRLYWYRQTLGQGPEFLTYFQNEAQLEKSRLLSDRFSAERPKGSFSTLEIQRTEQGDSAMYLCASSPHRLAGGQETQYFGPGTRLLVL.

The chain links TRBV5-1 to TRBJ2-7, with TRBD1 as a possible D gene (5 bases). V gave up 6 bases and J gave up 1 base, with 14 bases separating them. The germline V gene has CDR1 SGHRS and CDR2 YFSETQ. This CDR3 has 14 residues. CDR3 nucleotides: TGCGCCAGCACTACCTGGGCAGGGTCCTACGAGCAGTACTTC. It specifies CASTTWAGSYEQYF.

The chain recombines TRBV19 with TRBJ2-7, with 9 nucleotides matching TRBD1. Trimming cost V 4 bases and J 6 bases; bases outside gene matches: 10. Germline-derived CDR1 and CDR2 are LNHDA and SQIVND (reference sequence). The CDR3 extends over 15 amino acids. The DNA of the CDR3 is TGTGCCAGTAGTACTACACTACAGGGGGCGGTCGAGCAGTACTTC. Protein: CASSTTLQGAVEQYF.

In DNA, the CDR3 is TGTGCCAGCAGCTTTCCCGGGTTTGAGACCCAGTACTTC. Protein product: CASSFPGFETQYF. V is TRBV5-6 and J is TRBJ2-5, with D unresolved. The CDR3 runs to 13 residues. Germline CDR1 is SGHDT and CDR2 is YYEEEE. The ends were cut back, 2 bases at V and 5 bases at J, with 10 bases in the middle. The full variable domain, completed using reference TRBV5-6 and TRBJ2-5, is DAGVTQSPTHLIKTRGQQVTLRCSPKSGHDTVSWYQQALGQGPQFIFQYYEEEERQRGNFPDRFSGHQFPNYSSELNVNALLLGDSALYLCASSFPGFETQYFGPGTRLLVL.

The chain carries TRBV4-3 and TRBJ2-5, with D perhaps assigned TRBD1 or TRBD2 (5 bases each). Germline CDR1 LGHNA, CDR2 YSLEER. The CDR3 consists of 14 residues. V shed 2 bases and J shed 5 bases, with 12 bases lying between them. The CDR3 loop is CASSQLRDGETQYF. The CDR3, as DNA: TGCGCCAGCAGCCAATTACGGGACGGGGAGACCCAGTACTTC.

The chain's CDR3 is CASSVSGGSDEQFF. Written as DNA, the CDR3 is TGTGCCAGCAGCGTGAGCGGGGGGTCCGATGAGCAGTTCTTC. This chain joins TRBV9 and TRBJ2-1; 9 bases agree with TRBD2. The J segment lost 8 bases and the V segment lost 2 bases, leaving 5 bases of the junction unmatched. CDR1 is SGDLS, CDR2 YYNGEE, per germline. The CDR3 covers 14 residues.

V usage is TRBV5-6 and J usage is TRBJ2-3; 13 bases fit TRBD2. The CDR3 covers 17 residues. Germline V gene data show CDR1 as SGHDT and CDR2 as YYEEEE. The trim removed 3 bases at V and 3 bases at J, leaving 7 bases unmatched. CDR3 in amino acids: CASSSPTSGGRTDTQYF. The CDR3 DNA reads as TGTGCCAGCAGCTCGCCGACTAGCGGGGGGAGAACAGATACGCAGTATTTT.

The chain recombines TRBV4-3 with TRBJ1-1, with unresolved D. V lost 0 bases and J lost 2, with 10 bases in between. Germline values: CDR1 LGHNA, CDR2 YSLEER. CDR3 length: 15 amino acids. The CDR3 sequence: CASSQDSAPNTEAFF. CDR3 bases: TGCGCCAGCAGCCAAGACTCGGCGCCCAACACTGAAGCTTTCTTT.

This clone appeared a few times. The genes are TRBV27 and TRBJ1-6, with 8 bases fitting TRBD1. This CDR3 comprises 15 residues. Germline V lookup: CDR1 MNHEY, CDR2 SMNVEV (reference sequence). J gave up 9 bases and V 3 bases, and 7 bases lay outside the gene matches. CDR3 in amino acids: CASSFGDRFSSPLHF. The CDR3 DNA sequence: TGTGCCAGCAGTTTTGGGGACAGGTTCTCTTCACCCCTCCACTTT.

This clone came up a few times. The chain employs TRBV7-2 and TRBJ1-5; D is possibly TRBD1 (5 bases). V was cut by 1 base and J by 7 bases, with 8 bases left in between. Germline assignment: CDR1 SGHTA and CDR2 FQGNSA. The CDR3 covers 13 residues. CDR3 nucleotides: TGTGCCAGCAGCTTAGGGACATTACAGCCCCAGCATTTT. Protein product: CASSLGTLQPQHF. Full variable domain (outside the CDR3, taken from reference TRBV7-2 and TRBJ1-5): GAGVSQSPSNKVTEKGKDVELRCDPISGHTALYWYRQSLGQGLEFLIYFQGNSAPDKSGLPSDRFSAERTGGSVSTLTIQRTQQEDSAVYLCASSLGTLQPQHFGDGTRLSIL.

In this sample, this clone turned up a few times. The genes are TRBV5-1 and TRBJ1-6, with D unresolved. Looked up from germline, CDR1 is SGHRS and CDR2 is YFSETQ. Trimming stripped 5 bases from V and 5 bases from J, with 11 bases between. The CDR3 extends over 14 amino acids. The CDR3 DNA sequence: TGCGCCAGCAGGGGTCCGACGGATAATTCACCCCTCCACTTT. It translates to CASRGPTDNSPLHF.

The chain links TRBV11-2 to TRBJ1-6; 9 bases align to TRBD1. CDR1 is SGHAT, CDR2 FQNNGV, per germline. The V segment lost 4 bases and the J segment 6 bases; nucleotides outside the gene matches: 1. The CDR3 spans 14 residues. The CDR3 sequence: CASSSGQGNSPLHF. As DNA, the CDR3 is TGTGCCAGCAGCTCGGGACAGGGTAATTCACCCCTCCACTTT.

The chain joins TRBV19 to TRBJ1-1, with D possibly TRBD1 on 5 matching bases. V lost 4 bases and J 0 bases, leaving 9 bases between the germline ends. CDR3 size: 14 residues. CDR1 LNHDA and CDR2 SQIVND come from the germline V gene (reference sequence). CDR3 coding DNA: TGTGCCAGTAGTAGGAGGGGCATGAACACTGAAGCTTTCTTT. Translation: CASSRRGMNTEAFF.